One sample yielded the 4 T cell receptor beta chains listed below, sequenced in a study of human T cells and chemical hapten exposure. Regarding time point: patch test 2, 6 weeks after DPC sensitization. Treatment defined: therapeutic diphenylcyclopropenone sensitization with weekly scalp DPC. TCRdb ran MiXCR on the RACE reads and lists one entry per CDR3 protein. The sample shows some 79,000 distinct CDR3 sequences, roughly 10% of them seen only once. The input for sequencing was whole blood, taken in connection with sensitization to the hapten diphenylcyclopropenone (DPC). These receptors all stem from a woman aged 45 to 65 with alopecia areata. Some clones in this sample may be carry-over from other donors' samples.

The chain combines TRBV27 with TRBJ2-5; D remains ambiguous. The germline V gene encodes CDR1 MNHEY and CDR2 SMNVEV (reference sequence). This CDR3 comprises 15 residues. V was trimmed by 5 bases and J by 5 bases, leaving 18 bases between them. CDR3 DNA: TGTGCCAGCAGTGATCGCCCCGGGCGAGGCGAGACCCAGTACTTC. It encodes CASSDRPGRGETQYF.

The rearrangement joins TRBV12-3 or TRBV12-4 to TRBJ1-2, with TRBD1 matching over 7 bases. CDR3 length equals 13 residues. Trimming at V came to 4 bases and at J to 4 bases, leaving 3 bases not matched to a gene. CDR3 protein: CASSSQGFYGYTF. CDR3 sequence (DNA): TGTGCCAGCAGTTCACAGGGGTTCTATGGCTACACCTTC.

This clonotype was counted only a few times. V and J are TRBV2 and TRBJ2-3; D may be TRBD2 (6 bases). Trimming stripped 6 bases from V and 3 bases from J, with 19 bases between. The CDR3 consists of 16 residues. CDR1 SNHLY and CDR2 FYNNEI come from the germline V gene. CDR3 sequence (DNA): TGTGCCAGCAGGGGAACGGCATTCCGGGGGACAGATACGCAGTATTTT. It yields the protein CASRGTAFRGTDTQYF.

The chain has TRBV6-5 and TRBJ1-5; tentatively, D is TRBD1 (5 bases). Deletions cut 5 bases from V and 3 bases from J, with 17 bases between. Germline CDR1 reads MNHEY; CDR2 reads SVGAGI. The CDR3 totals 16 residues. CDR3 DNA: TGTGCCAGCAGTCCCCTGTGGGGGGGAGACAATCAGCCCCAGCATTTT. This encodes CASSPLWGGDNQPQHF.